Each of the 24 T cell receptor beta chains below was sequenced from the same sample in a study of vaccination effects on CD4 cells after COVID-19. Their antigens are not known. Clones were read by immunoSEQ multiplex PCR, and TCRdb kept only the in-frame ones, dropping some. The sample holds just under 60,000 clones; around 82% are singletons and the top ten take 1.5% to 2%. Viral peptide pool expansion of antigen-specific CD4+ T cells preceded sequencing in the ViraFEST assay. CD4+ T cells were isolated after nine to ten days of culture. Participants completed two doses of the BNT162b2 or mRNA-1273 vaccine. The source material was CD4+ T cells from PBMCs cultured with HCoV-OC43 spike peptides, sampled after COVID-19 vaccination. Subset reported: HCoV-OC43 spike overlapping peptide pool stimulation. These TCRs come from a human donor who received a COVID-19 vaccine.

The rearrangement joins TRBV12-3 or TRBV12-4 to TRBJ1-2; D remains ambiguous. The CDR3 is 12 amino acids. V was pared by 2 bases and J by 8 bases, with 9 bases between. CDR3 region: CASSLLRGGYTF. DNA for the CDR3: TGTGCCAGCAGTTTACTGCGGGGAGGCTACACCTTC.

The rearrangement joins TRBV12-5 to TRBJ2-5; D ambiguous. The germline V gene has CDR1 LGHNT and CDR2 FRNRAP. Deletions cut 1 base from V and 4 bases from J, with 4 bases between. The CDR3 runs 12 residues. This CDR3 is CASGLALETQYF. The CDR3 DNA reads as TGTGCTAGTGGTTTGGCATTAGAGACCCAGTACTTC.

The rearrangement uses TRBV29-1 and TRBJ2-1; D may be TRBD2 (6 bases). Trimming stripped 8 bases from V and 0 bases from J, with 11 bases between. The CDR3 has 13 residues. Germline loops: CDR1 SQVTM, CDR2 ANQGSEA. CDR3 loop: CSTGLNSYNEQFF. CDR3 coding DNA: TGCAGCACGGGACTGAACTCCTACAATGAGCAGTTCTTC.

In its sample, this clone was seen once. V and J are TRBV5-4 and TRBJ2-5; 7 bases are shared with TRBD2. V lost 1 base, J lost 4 bases, and 4 bases stayed unmatched. The CDR3 runs to 14 residues. Germline-derived CDR1 and CDR2 are SGHNT and YYREEE (reference sequence). CDR3 coding DNA: TGTGCCAGCAGCTTGCCCGGGGGGACAGAGACCCAGTACTTC. Residues: CASSLPGGTETQYF.

The chain recombines TRBV3-1 (or the pseudogene TRBV3-2) with TRBJ1-1; D is unclear. This CDR3 has 19 residues. The germline V and J ends were trimmed by 1 base and 0 bases, with 21 bases remaining between them. Germline V CDR1 and CDR2: LGHDT, YNNKEL (reference sequence). The CDR3 loop is CASSQGHLRDQGMNTEAFF. The CDR3 region has the DNA TGTGCCAGCAGCCAAGGGCACCTCCGGGATCAAGGCATGAACACTGAAGCTTTCTTT.

The chain has TRBV5-1 and TRBJ2-7; TRBD1 matches at 10 bases. The CDR3 is made up of 14 amino acids. The germline V gene has CDR1 SGHRS and CDR2 YFSETQ. Unmatched junction bases numbered 1, after V lost 3 bases and J lost 1 base. DNA for the CDR3: TGCGCCAGCAGCTCGGGACAGGGGTCCTACGAGCAGTACGTC. This gives the protein CASSSGQGSYEQYV.

The chain couples TRBV7-8 to TRBJ2-7; weak D call: TRBD2 (5 bases). The CDR3 length is 14 residues. Germline loops: CDR1 SGHVS, CDR2 FQNEAQ. The ends were cut back, 2 bases at V and 0 bases at J, with 8 bases in the middle. CDR3 sequence reads: CASSLSGSSYEQYV. The CDR3 nucleotides are TGTGCCAGCAGCTTAAGTGGGAGCTCCTACGAGCAGTACGTC.

V gene TRBV19 combines with J gene TRBJ1-4; possibly TRBD1 for D (5 bases). The CDR3 has 17 amino acids. Germline assignment: CDR1 LNHDA and CDR2 SQIVND (reference sequence). Trimming pared 6 bases from V and 0 bases from J, leaving 17 bases between. DNA of the CDR3: TGTGCCAGTAGCCCAAGGGGACTTCAGGCAACTAATGAAAAACTGTTTTTT. It specifies CASSPRGLQATNEKLFF.

Only one count was recorded for this clone. The V call is TRBV2, the J call TRBJ2-1; perhaps TRBD2 as D (6 bases). The V gene lost 6 bases and the J gene lost 4 bases, with 13 bases spanning the gap. Germline V lookup: CDR1 SNHLY, CDR2 FYNNEI. CDR3 length equals 14 residues. The CDR3 spells CASRAAGLYNEQFF. For the CDR3, the DNA is TGTGCCAGCAGGGCGGCGGGGTTATACAATGAGCAGTTCTTC.

This chain links TRBV9 with TRBJ1-2; perhaps TRBD1 as D (6 bases). The germline V and J ends were trimmed by 0 bases and 8 bases, with 14 bases remaining between them. The CDR3 loop spans 14 amino acids. The germline gives CDR1 SGDLS, CDR2 YYNGEE. The CDR3 region is CASSVDMGAGGYTF. DNA of the CDR3: TGTGCCAGCAGCGTAGACATGGGGGCTGGGGGCTACACCTTC.

The table lists this clone with a few counts. V usage is TRBV20-1 and J usage is TRBJ1-5; D might be TRBD1 (5 bases). CDR1 and CDR2 (germline): DFQATT, SNEGSKA (reference sequence). V lost 3 bases, J lost 5 bases, and 8 bases lay in between. The CDR3 consists of 12 residues. Written as DNA, the CDR3 is TGCAGTGCTAGTGGGGGAGATCAGCCCCAGCATTTT. Translation: CSASGGDQPQHF.

The V and J genes are TRBV5-1 and TRBJ2-3; 7 nucleotides agree with TRBD1. Germline assignment: CDR1 SGHRS and CDR2 YFSETQ. The CDR3 is 15 residues long. V was clipped by 2 bases and J by 0 bases; unmatched bases: 3. Here the CDR3 DNA reads TGCGCCAGCAGCTTATGGACAGGTAGCACAGATACGCAGTATTTT. Its translation is CASSLWTGSTDTQYF.

This clone has a handful of counts. The identical CDR3 is also encoded by other nucleotide sequences in the sample. The chain couples TRBV12-3 or TRBV12-4 to TRBJ1-3; D call uncertain. The V and J ends lost 4 bases and 7 bases respectively, with 5 bases between them. The CDR3 consists of 11 residues. The CDR3 nucleotides are TGTGCCAGCAGTTCCGGCAACACCATATATTTT. Amino acids: CASSSGNTIYF.

The chain employs TRBV5-1 and TRBJ2-1; D tentatively fits TRBD1 or TRBD2 (5 bases each). The V end lost 0 bases, the J end lost 4 bases, and 11 bases lay between the germline ends. Germline CDR1 SGHRS, CDR2 YFSETQ. The CDR3 runs 15 residues. This CDR3 reads CASSLDFGAYNEQFF. The CDR3 region has the DNA TGCGCCAGCAGCTTGGACTTCGGGGCTTACAATGAGCAGTTCTTC. The full variable domain, rest sourced from reference TRBV5-1 and TRBJ2-1, is KAGVTQTPRYLIKTRGQQVTLSCSPISGHRSVSWYQQTPGQGLQFLFEYFSETQRNKGNFPGRFSGRQFSNSRSEMNVSTLELGDSALYLCASSLDFGAYNEQFFGPGTRLTVL.

J is TRBJ2-2 and V is TRBV7-3, with TRBD1 matching over 9 bases. CDR1 is SGHTA and CDR2 is FQGTGA in the germline V gene. J was trimmed by 3 bases and V by 5 bases; bases with no gene match: 4. The CDR3 runs 15 residues. The CDR3 DNA reads as TGTGCCAGCAGCATCGACAGGGGGGACACCGGGGAGCTGTTTTTT. Protein sequence: CASSIDRGDTGELFF.

The gene calls are TRBV3-1 (or the pseudogene TRBV3-2) and TRBJ1-6; 8 bases map to TRBD1. The V gene's germline CDR1 is LGHDT and CDR2 YNNKEL (reference sequence). CDR3 length equals 19 residues. After removal of 2 bases from V and 0 bases from J, the junction contained 9 bases not matched to a gene. The CDR3 DNA reads TGTGCCAGCAGCCAAAGGGGACAGGCGGCCCTCTCCTATAATTCACCCCTCCACTTT. Protein: CASSQRGQAALSYNSPLHF.

V and J are TRBV5-5 and TRBJ2-3; D may correspond to TRBD1 or TRBD2 (5 bases each). The ends were cut back, 2 bases at V and 0 bases at J, with 10 bases in the middle. The CDR3 runs 15 residues. In germline, CDR1 is SGHKS, CDR2 YYEKEE (reference sequence). In DNA, the CDR3 is TGTGCCAGCAGCTTTACCGGGGCTAGCACAGATACGCAGTATTTT. Amino acid sequence: CASSFTGASTDTQYF.

The chain is built from TRBV2 and TRBJ1-2, with D unresolved. Trimming cost V 7 bases and J 3 bases, with 15 bases left between them. The CDR3 extends over 14 amino acids. Germline V lookup: CDR1 SNHLY, CDR2 FYNNEI. The CDR3 region has the DNA TGTGCCAGCACTGGGGAGGCGGGCTACTATGGCTACACCTTC. Translated: CASTGEAGYYGYTF.

This chain joins TRBV29-1 and TRBJ1-6, with D maybe TRBD1 (6 bases). The germline gives CDR1 SQVTM, CDR2 ANQGSEA. V lost 7 bases to trimming and J lost 0 bases, with 10 bases between them. This CDR3 has 14 residues. CDR3 amino acids: CSDRVNSYNSPLHF. For the CDR3, the DNA is TGCAGCGACAGGGTAAACTCCTATAATTCACCCCTCCACTTT.

The rearrangement uses TRBV5-1 and TRBJ1-5; tentative D call: TRBD1 (5 bases). The CDR3 extends over 15 amino acids. CDR1 is SGHRS, CDR2 YFSETQ, per germline. V dropped 0 bases and J dropped 0 bases, with 7 bases sitting between them. CDR3 region: CASSLAGYSNQPQHF. The CDR3 bases are TGCGCCAGCAGCTTGGCAGGGTATAGCAATCAGCCCCAGCATTTT. The full variable domain, its missing parts supplied by reference TRBV5-1 and TRBJ1-5, is KAGVTQTPRYLIKTRGQQVTLSCSPISGHRSVSWYQQTPGQGLQFLFEYFSETQRNKGNFPGRFSGRQFSNSRSEMNVSTLELGDSALYLCASSLAGYSNQPQHFGDGTRLSIL.

This clone has only a few counts. This chain links TRBV6-5 with TRBJ2-2, with D possibly matching TRBD2 (5 bases). The V gene's germline CDR1 is MNHEY and CDR2 SVGAGI. The V and J ends lost 6 bases and 1 base respectively, with 6 bases between them. The CDR3 is 13 residues long. The CDR3 DNA sequence: TGTGCCAGCAGACGGGAGAACACCGGGGAGCTGTTTTTT. Its translation: CASRRENTGELFF.

The chain couples TRBV18 to TRBJ2-7; 8 bases line up with TRBD1. The germline CDR1 and CDR2 sequences are KGHSH and LQKENI. V lost 4 bases and J lost 1; bases outside the gene matches: 3. The CDR3 length is 14 residues. The CDR3 reads CASSRGQGSYEQYV. The CDR3 DNA is TGTGCCAGCTCACGAGGACAGGGTTCCTACGAGCAGTACGTC.

The CDR3 loop is CASSGPAPRADNEQFF. CDR3 bases: TGCGCCAGCAGTGGCCCCGCCCCTCGAGCGGACAATGAGCAGTTCTTC. This chain links TRBV5-1 with TRBJ2-1; perhaps TRBD2 as D (5 bases). The CDR3 has 16 amino acids. The germline gives CDR1 SGHRS, CDR2 YFSETQ. Trimming stripped 5 bases from V and 5 bases from J, with 20 bases between. Combining the CDR3 with reference TRBV5-1 and TRBJ2-1 gives the whole variable domain KAGVTQTPRYLIKTRGQQVTLSCSPISGHRSVSWYQQTPGQGLQFLFEYFSETQRNKGNFPGRFSGRQFSNSRSEMNVSTLELGDSALYLCASSGPAPRADNEQFFGPGTRLTVL.

This sequence joins TRBV7-2 and TRBJ2-3, with 14 bases identical to TRBD2. Germline trimming cut 5 bases from V and 0 bases from J; bases unmatched to any gene: 4. The CDR3 runs to 17 residues. CDR1 is SGHTA and CDR2 is FQGNSA in the germline V gene. CDR3 sequence: CASSARLAGGSTDTQYF. CDR3 DNA: TGTGCCAGCAGCGCCCGACTAGCGGGGGGGAGCACAGATACGCAGTATTTT.